These 29 T cell receptor beta chains were all obtained from the same sample, sequenced in a study of metastatic and nonmetastatic thyroid tumors. Nobody among the patients had been given any treatment before thyroid surgery. TCRdb re-analyzed the PCR reads using MiXCR. The data contain roughly 15,000 clones, approximately 12% of them singletons. Sequencing was carried out using blood. Source of these receptors: a female donor with papillary thyroid cancer or a benign thyroid nodule (not recorded which). Some clones in this sample may be carry-over from other donors' samples.

Ten or more counts support this clone. The V gene is TRBV9, the J gene TRBJ2-5; a weak D match, TRBD2 (6 bases). Germline lookup yields CDR1 SGDLS and CDR2 YYNGEE. Trimming pared 4 bases from V and 1 base from J, leaving 17 bases between. The CDR3 covers 16 residues. The CDR3 DNA follows: TGTGCCAGCAGCCTCAAGGAGGGCCGGATCCAAGAGACCCAGTACTTC. It codes for CASSLKEGRIQETQYF.

This clone has a single count. The chain links TRBV20-1 to TRBJ2-7; 11 bases match TRBD2. The junction had 3 bases not matched to a gene; V was cut back by 0 bases and J by 5 bases. The CDR3 covers 14 residues. In germline, CDR1 is DFQATT, CDR2 SNEGSKA (reference sequence). CDR3 sequence (DNA): TGCAGTGCTAGAGAACTAGCGGGAGTTGACGAGCAGTACTTC. Protein sequence: CSARELAGVDEQYF.

This clone was seen repeatedly, ten times or more. This may be a read error: a much more frequent sequence differs by one nucleotide. The V and J genes are TRBV2 and TRBJ2-2, with D tentatively TRBD2 (6 bases). Per germline, CDR1 SNHLY and CDR2 FYNNEI. This CDR3 has 15 residues. The DNA for the CDR3 is TGTGCCAGCACCACGCAAAGAGGGTTAGGCGGGGAGCTGGTTTTT. Amino acids: CASTTQRGLGGELVF.

Ten or more counts support this clone. In nucleotides, the CDR3 is TGTGCCAGCAGCCGACAGGGGGTGGATGGCTACACCTTC. Translating it yields CASSRQGVDGYTF. This sequence joins TRBV6-1 and TRBJ1-2; TRBD1 matches 9 bases. Germline V gives CDR1 MNHNS, CDR2 SASEGT. CDR3 length: 13 residues. V was clipped by 6 bases and J by 6 bases; unmatched bases: 5.

This clone is classed as medium-sized. This chain links TRBV28 with TRBJ2-7; unclear D gene. CDR1 MDHEN and CDR2 SYDVKM come from the germline V gene. Trimming stripped 3 bases from V and 7 bases from J, with 10 bases between. The CDR3 spans 12 residues. The CDR3 DNA sequence: TGTGCCAGCAGTTTCGACATGAGGGAGCAGTACTTC. This sequence encodes CASSFDMREQYF.

This clone showed up many times. One base away lies a much larger clone, so this may be a sequencing read error. The gene calls are TRBV10-3 and TRBJ1-5; 7 bases align to TRBD1. The V gene's germline CDR1 is ENHRY and CDR2 SYGVKD. The CDR3 is 16 residues long. V shed 3 bases, J shed 5 bases, and the junction held 10 bases outside the gene matches. The CDR3: CAISDNRGGNDQPQHF. The CDR3 nucleotides are TGTGCCATCAGTGACAACAGGGGTGGTAACGATCAGCCCCAGCATTTT.

There are a few counts of this clone. In nucleotides, the CDR3 is TGTGCCAGCAGTTATGACAGGACGAACACCGGGGAGCTGTTTTTT. It codes for CASSYDRTNTGELFF. The rearrangement uses TRBV6-6 and TRBJ2-2; TRBD1 might be the D (6 bases). CDR3 length equals 15 residues. Germline CDR1 and CDR2: MNHNY and SVGAGI (reference sequence). Trimming stripped 3 bases from V and 0 bases from J, with 8 bases between.

This clone was seen ten or more times. The V and J genes are TRBV13 and TRBJ2-3; D is uncertain. The CDR3 totals 12 residues. CDR1 and CDR2 (germline): PRHDT, FYEKMQ (reference sequence). The V gene lost 6 bases and the J gene lost 10 bases, with 14 bases spanning the gap. Here the CDR3 reads CASRYLAGSQYF. The DNA of the CDR3 is TGTGCCAGCAGATATTTAGCAGGCTCGCAGTATTTT.

This clone is medium-sized by share. The chain has TRBV6-1 and TRBJ2-2, with TRBD1 matching over 7 bases. This CDR3 is built from 15 residues. Per the germline V gene, CDR1 is MNHNS and CDR2 is SASEGT. With 9 bases clipped from V and 0 bases from J, the junction kept 7 bases outside the gene matches. CDR3 nucleotides: TGTGCCAGTAGAACTACAGGGGCGAACACCGGGGAGCTGTTTTTT. Protein product: CASRTTGANTGELFF.

This clone was observed many times. V is TRBV3-1 and J is TRBJ2-2; perhaps D is TRBD1 or TRBD2 (5 bases each). The V gene's germline CDR1 is LGHDT and CDR2 YNNKEL (reference sequence). The CDR3 has 15 residues. The V and J ends lost 4 bases and 0 bases respectively, with 9 bases between them. The CDR3 protein is CASSRGTANTGELFF. Written as DNA, the CDR3 is TGTGCCAGCAGCCGTGGGACCGCGAACACCGGGGAGCTGTTTTTT.

This clone is medium-sized in the sample. The rearrangement joins TRBV6-6 to TRBJ1-6; D unclear. Germline CDR1 is MNHNY and CDR2 is SVGAGI (reference sequence). Trimming removed 3 bases at V and 7 bases at J, with 7 bases between. The CDR3 sequence is 13 residues long. DNA for the CDR3: TGTGCCAGCAGTTATAGGGTCAATTCACCCCTCCACTTT. This encodes CASSYRVNSPLHF.

Turning to this clone: Because it lacks the conserved phenylalanine or tryptophan at the end, this CDR3 is likely a read error. V is TRBV5-1 and J is TRBJ1-2, with 9 bases matching TRBD1. CDR3 size: 13 residues. With V trimmed by 4 bases and J by 5 bases, 3 bases remained unmatched. Germline V gene sequence: CDR1 SGHRS, CDR2 YFSETQ. CDR3 protein: CASSDGTGYGYTL. Written as DNA, the CDR3 is TGCGCCAGCAGCGACGGGACAGGGTATGGCTACACCTTA.

This clone appeared many times. The chain uses TRBV7-8 and TRBJ1-6; 10 nucleotides line up with TRBD1. CDR1 is SGHVS, CDR2 FQNEAQ, per germline. Germline trimming cut 6 bases from V and 3 bases from J; bases unmatched to any gene: 2. There are 15 residues in the CDR3. Written as DNA, the CDR3 is TGTGCCAGCAGGACAGGGGGCGGCTATAATTCACCCCTCCACTTT. Translation gives CASRTGGGYNSPLHF.

This clone showed up many times. Other DNA sequences of this sample code for an identical CDR3. The V call is TRBV19, the J call TRBJ1-2; 8 nucleotides match TRBD1. The CDR3 consists of 15 residues. Germline CDR1 LNHDA, CDR2 SQIVND (reference sequence). After removal of 4 bases from V and 7 bases from J, the junction contained 11 bases not matched to a gene. The DNA for the CDR3 is TGTGCCAGTAGTAAGGACAGGGTCTCTGTGTTTGGCTACACCTTC. Translation gives CASSKDRVSVFGYTF.

At least ten counts were recorded for this clone. V gene TRBV10-3 combines with J gene TRBJ1-1; TRBD1 is a possible D gene (5 bases). The CDR3 spans 14 residues. V dropped 0 bases and J dropped 4 bases, with 9 bases sitting between them. The V gene's germline CDR1 is ENHRY and CDR2 SYGVKD. The CDR3 coding sequence is TGTGCCATCAGTGAGTCCCCAGGGTTCACTGAAGCTTTCTTT. This sequence encodes CAISESPGFTEAFF.

In its sample, this clone is medium-sized. This chain joins TRBV2 and TRBJ2-1, with TRBD2 matching 7 bases. The CDR3 has 15 residues. V shed 0 bases and J 8 bases; nucleotides not matched to a gene: 7. CDR1 SNHLY and CDR2 FYNNEI come from the germline V gene. The CDR3 sequence is CASSEAQGLVHEQFF. The CDR3 DNA is TGTGCCAGCAGTGAAGCGCAAGGACTAGTCCATGAGCAGTTCTTC. Based on the CDR3 plus reference TRBV2 and TRBJ2-1, the full variable domain is EPEVTQTPSHQVTQMGQEVILRCVPISNHLYFYWYRQILGQKVEFLVSFYNNEISEKSEIFDDQFSVERPDGSNFTLKIRSTKLEDSAMYFCASSEAQGLVHEQFFGPGTRLTVL.

Relative to its sample, this clone is medium-sized. The rearrangement joins TRBV12-3 or TRBV12-4 to TRBJ2-7; 8 nucleotides match TRBD2. V was pared by 5 bases and J by 4 bases, with 7 bases of the junction left unmatched. The CDR3 runs to 14 residues. CDR3 DNA: TGTGCCAGCAGTGTACGGGGGGGTCTTTACGAGCAGTACTTC. It specifies CASSVRGGLYEQYF.

Many counts were recorded for this clone. The rearrangement joins TRBV15 to TRBJ2-5; a weak D match, TRBD2 (5 bases). The CDR3 has 15 amino acids. V was pared by 1 base and J by 5 bases, with 14 bases between. Per germline, CDR1 LNHNV and CDR2 YYDKDF (reference sequence). Written as DNA, the CDR3 is TGTGCCACCAGCAGAGGAAGAGGGCCGGAGGAGACCCAGTACTTC. Translation gives CATSRGRGPEETQYF.

For this clone: One end of the junction fails to match germline, which may point to a read error. The V and J genes are TRBV6-5 and TRBJ1-1, with TRBD1 matching 10 bases. Germline CDR1 is MNHEY and CDR2 is SVGAGI. This CDR3 has 17 residues. This CDR3 is CAGSYSTGQGLDTEAFF. The DNA of the CDR3 is TGTGCCGGCAGTTACTCGACGGGACAGGGGTTGGACACTGAAGCTTTCTTT.

Concerning this clone itself: This may arise from a read error, as a much more abundant clone is one base away. The rearrangement uses TRBV30 and TRBJ2-1; D is undetermined. The CDR3 totals 16 residues. Per the germline V gene, CDR1 is GTSNPN and CDR2 is SVGIG (reference sequence). CDR3 sequence (DNA): TGTGCCTGCACTAACCCTCACTCACTAATATACAATGAGCAGCTCTTC. Protein sequence: CACTNPHSLIYNEQLF.

In this sample, this clone turned up many times. V gene TRBV5-1 combines with J gene TRBJ1-2; possible D gene TRBD1, 6 bases. Germline loops: CDR1 SGHRS, CDR2 YFSETQ. The CDR3 consists of 16 residues. V lost 4 bases and J lost 3, with 19 bases in between. The CDR3 DNA reads as TGCGCCAGCAGCCGTAGTGGGGGGGCTAAGGACTATGGCTACACCTTC. Amino acids: CASSRSGGAKDYGYTF. The entire variable domain, with the rest obtained from reference TRBV5-1 and TRBJ1-2, is as follows: KAGVTQTPRYLIKTRGQQVTLSCSPISGHRSVSWYQQTPGQGLQFLFEYFSETQRNKGNFPGRFSGRQFSNSRSEMNVSTLELGDSALYLCASSRSGGAKDYGYTFGSGTRLTVV.

This clone was observed a few times. The CDR3 DNA is TGTGCCAGCAGCTTGGGACATCGAGAAAAACTGTTTTTT. It translates to CASSLGHREKLFF. This sequence joins TRBV6-1 and TRBJ1-4, with D perhaps matching TRBD1 (6 bases). CDR3 length: 13 amino acids. The V end was cut by 6 bases, the J end by 8 bases, with 13 bases between. From germline, CDR1 is MNHNS and CDR2 SASEGT.

This clone was seen ten or more times. The V gene is TRBV7-9, the J gene TRBJ1-2, with D possibly being TRBD1 (5 bases). Looked up from germline, CDR1 is SEHNR and CDR2 is FQNEAQ (reference sequence). CDR3 length equals 13 residues. V lost 1 base, J lost 8 bases, and 11 bases lay in between. The CDR3 loop is CASSLESRAGYTF. CDR3 DNA: TGTGCCAGCAGCTTAGAGTCCAGGGCGGGCTACACCTTC. Filled out from reference TRBV7-9 and TRBJ1-2, the complete variable domain reads DTGVSQNPRHKITKRGQNVTFRCDPISEHNRLYWYRQTLGQGPEFLTYFQNEAQLEKSRLLSDRFSAERPKGSFSTLEIQRTEQGDSAMYLCASSLESRAGYTFGSGTRLTVV.

This clone has only a few counts. The J gene is TRBJ2-2, the V gene TRBV12-3 or TRBV12-4, with D possibly being TRBD1 or TRBD2 (5 bases each). The CDR3 spans 15 residues. The V end lost 3 bases, the J end lost 1 base, and 9 bases lay between the germline ends. The CDR3 sequence is CASSFGAGNTGELFF. The CDR3 DNA is TGTGCCAGCAGTTTCGGGGCAGGGAACACCGGGGAGCTGTTTTTT.

This clone is deemed medium-sized. The J gene is TRBJ2-1, the V gene TRBV28, with TRBD2 identical over 7 bases. Germline CDR1 MDHEN, CDR2 SYDVKM. V lost 10 bases and J lost 1; bases outside the gene matches: 4. This CDR3 has 13 amino acids. CDR3 sequence: CATGGVSYNEQFF. In DNA, the CDR3 is TGTGCCACTGGGGGGGTTTCCTACAATGAGCAGTTCTTC.

In this sample, this clone turned up many times. This chain links TRBV18 with TRBJ2-7; possibly TRBD1 for D (5 bases). V lost 3 bases and J lost 3, with 15 bases in between. This CDR3 has 15 residues. Looked up from germline, CDR1 is KGHSH and CDR2 is LQKENI. The CDR3 DNA follows: TGTGCCAGCTCACCCACCGACGACAGAAACTACGAGCAGTACTTC. Its protein product is CASSPTDDRNYEQYF.

This clone has ten or more counts. This chain links TRBV4-2 with TRBJ1-3, with D hard to call. This CDR3 is built from 15 residues. The germline CDR1 and CDR2 sequences are LGHNA and YNFKEQ. Trimming took off 0 bases at V and 4 bases at J, with 10 bases between the two ends. CDR3 bases: TGTGCCAGCAGCCAAGATGCCCAGAGAGGAAACACCATATATTTT. Its protein product is CASSQDAQRGNTIYF.

The rearrangement joins TRBV6-6 to TRBJ2-7; D is ambiguous. This CDR3 is built from 13 residues. The ends were cut back, 2 bases at V and 4 bases at J, with 9 bases in the middle. Germline assignment: CDR1 MNHNY and CDR2 SVGAGI (reference sequence). The DNA of the CDR3 is TGTGCCAGCAGTTACGCAGAGACTTACGAGCAGTACTTC. Protein sequence: CASSYAETYEQYF.

This clone occurred many times. This sequence joins TRBV18 and TRBJ1-2; 10 positions match TRBD1. The CDR3 extends over 13 amino acids. CDR1 and CDR2 from the germline V gene are KGHSH and LQKENI. V shed 5 bases and J 5 bases; nucleotides not matched to a gene: 2. CDR3 region: CASSGQGGYGYTF. The CDR3 nucleotides read TGTGCCAGCTCAGGACAGGGGGGTTATGGCTACACCTTC.